The TCR beta chain under discussion was sequenced for a study of control samples from healthy donors and cancer patients. CDR1 is LNHDA, CDR2 SQIVND, per germline (reference sequence). This CDR3 is 15 amino acids long. With 0 bases removed from V and 0 bases from J, the gap between germline ends came to 8 bases. This table comes from immunoSEQ multiplex PCR, and its TCRdb copy is limited to in-frame clones, with some not included. The sample comprises 170,000 or so clones, approximately 94% of which are singletons, and approximately 1.5% rests with the top ten. The rearrangement uses TRBV19 and TRBJ1-1; D unclear. This clonotype was sampled from a woman between 18 and 30 years old in good health. The source material was blood. This CDR3 is CASSIDPDMNTEAFF. CDR3 bases: TGTGCCAGTAGTATAGACCCAGACATGAACACTGAAGCTTTCTTT.